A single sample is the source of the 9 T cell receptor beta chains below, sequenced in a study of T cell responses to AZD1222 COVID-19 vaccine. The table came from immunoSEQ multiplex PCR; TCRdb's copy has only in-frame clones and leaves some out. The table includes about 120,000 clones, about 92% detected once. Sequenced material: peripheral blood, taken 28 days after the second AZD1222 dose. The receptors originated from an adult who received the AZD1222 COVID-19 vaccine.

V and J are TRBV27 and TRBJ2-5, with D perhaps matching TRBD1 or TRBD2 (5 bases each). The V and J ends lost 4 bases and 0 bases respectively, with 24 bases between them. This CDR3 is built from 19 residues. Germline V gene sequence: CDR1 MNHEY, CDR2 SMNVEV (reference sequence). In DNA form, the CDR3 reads TGTGCCAGCAGTTCCCATCTCAGCCCCGGGGCCAGGTACCAAGAGACCCAGTACTTC. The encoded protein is CASSSHLSPGARYQETQYF.

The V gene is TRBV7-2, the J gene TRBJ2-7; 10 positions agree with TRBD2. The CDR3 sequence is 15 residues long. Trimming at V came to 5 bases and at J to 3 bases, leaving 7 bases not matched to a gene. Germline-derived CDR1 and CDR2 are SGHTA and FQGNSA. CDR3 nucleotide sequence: TGTGCCAGCAGCCCACGGACTAGCGGAATCTACGAGCAGTACTTC. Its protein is CASSPRTSGIYEQYF.

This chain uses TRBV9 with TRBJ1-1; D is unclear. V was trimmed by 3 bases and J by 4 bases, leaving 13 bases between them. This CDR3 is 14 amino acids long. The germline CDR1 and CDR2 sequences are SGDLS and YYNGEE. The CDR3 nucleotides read TGTGCCAGCAGCGCCCAAACAGAGGGCACTGAAGCTTTCTTT. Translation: CASSAQTEGTEAFF.

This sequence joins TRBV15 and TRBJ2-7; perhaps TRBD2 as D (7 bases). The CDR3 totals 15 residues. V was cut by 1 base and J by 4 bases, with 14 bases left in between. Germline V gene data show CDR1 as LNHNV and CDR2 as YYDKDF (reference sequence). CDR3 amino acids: CATSRGGGASYEQYF. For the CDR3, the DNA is TGTGCCACCAGCAGAGGGGGGGGCGCTTCTTACGAGCAGTACTTC.

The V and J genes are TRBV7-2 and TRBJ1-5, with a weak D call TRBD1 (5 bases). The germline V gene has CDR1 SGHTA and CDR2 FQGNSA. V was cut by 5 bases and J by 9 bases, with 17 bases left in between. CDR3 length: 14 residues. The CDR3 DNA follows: TGTGCCAGCAGCCCGCCAGGGACCTTTCGGCCCCAGCATTTT. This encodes CASSPPGTFRPQHF.

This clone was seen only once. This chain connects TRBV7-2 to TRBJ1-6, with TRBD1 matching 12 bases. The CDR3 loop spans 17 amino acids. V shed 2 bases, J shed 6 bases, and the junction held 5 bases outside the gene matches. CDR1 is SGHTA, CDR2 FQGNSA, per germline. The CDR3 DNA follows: TGTGCCAGCAGCTTATATGGGACAGGGGGCGGTAATTCACCCCTCCACTTT. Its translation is CASSLYGTGGGNSPLHF. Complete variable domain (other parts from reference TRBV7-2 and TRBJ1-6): GAGVSQSPSNKVTEKGKDVELRCDPISGHTALYWYRQSLGQGLEFLIYFQGNSAPDKSGLPSDRFSAERTGGSVSTLTIQRTQQEDSAVYLCASSLYGTGGGNSPLHFGNGTRLTVT.

CDR3 nucleotides: TGCAGCATCAGCGGGGAGAGCTCCTACGAGCAGTACTTC. It specifies CSISGESSYEQYF. The chain links TRBV29-1 to TRBJ2-7, with 7 bases matching TRBD2. The V gene end was trimmed by 8 bases and the J gene end by 0 bases; junction bases not matched to a gene: 7. This CDR3 has 13 residues. Germline CDR1 and CDR2: SQVTM and ANQGSEA.

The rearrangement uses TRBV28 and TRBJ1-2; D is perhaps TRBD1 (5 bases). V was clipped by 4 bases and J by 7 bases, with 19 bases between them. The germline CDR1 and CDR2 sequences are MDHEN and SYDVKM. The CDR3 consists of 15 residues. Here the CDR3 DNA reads TGTGCCAGCAGTTCCGGGACGCCAAAATCGGGTGGCTACACCTTC. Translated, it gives CASSSGTPKSGGYTF.

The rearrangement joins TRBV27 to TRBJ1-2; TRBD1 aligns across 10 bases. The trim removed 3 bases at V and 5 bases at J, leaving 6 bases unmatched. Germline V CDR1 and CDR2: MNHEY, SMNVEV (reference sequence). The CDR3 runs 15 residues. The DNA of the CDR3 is TGTGCCAGCAGTTTTTATCCGGGACAGGGGTATGGCTACACCTTC. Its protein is CASSFYPGQGYGYTF.